Sequencing of this TCR beta chain was carried out in a study of cytomegalovirus exposure and HLA in healthy donors. Study-wide points: Presence/absence analyses assumed roughly uniform sequencing depth across donors. Most TCR sequences proved rare, with some public TCRs found in many donors. TCR beta chains associated with HLA were, in a later analysis, more clonally expanded than equally common others.

Worth noting for this clone: As yet, its antigen is unknown.

The PCR ran on 60 Vbeta and 13 Jbeta primers. In the study's own analysis: Later analysis identified tens of millions of unique TCR beta chains, 8.5 million to 13 million shared. Clones were read by immunoSEQ multiplex PCR, and TCRdb kept only the in-frame ones, dropping some. Clonal size and the V and J genes are those of that table, whereas D and trimming came from the DNA. Among around 130,000 clones listed, approximately 84% were seen once. Trimming stripped 5 bases from V and 6 bases from J, with 19 bases between. The CDR3 is made up of 15 amino acids. Germline V gives CDR1 LNHDA, CDR2 SQIVND (reference sequence).

V gene TRBV19 combines with J gene TRBJ1-1; no clear D. This TCR derives from a woman aged 40 to 49 in good health and CMV-seronegative. Material: PBMCs. The CDR3 nucleotides are TGTGCCAGTAGTGACTTCTCCAAATCGGCGGCTGAAGCTTTCTTT. This codes for CASSDFSKSAAEAFF.